This TCR beta chain was recovered during a study of T cells after yellow fever vaccination. Study-wide results and limits: Among primary-vaccination clones, most reappeared after the booster, at 95% to 96% for CD4 and about 90% for CD8.

This clonotype was seen repeatedly, ten times or more. What it binds is not known. TCRdb processed the 5' RACE reads anew with MiXCR; each CDR3 protein has one entry. Counted here are more than 200,000 distinct CDR3 sequences, about 3.5% occurring once; the ten biggest clones make up around 19%. The V gene lost 1 base and the J gene lost 5 bases, with 11 bases spanning the gap. From germline, CDR1 is LNHDA and CDR2 SQIVND (reference sequence). The CDR3 covers 14 residues. This specimen consisted of PBMCs, obtained 15 days after the yellow fever booster vaccination. V usage is TRBV19 and J usage is TRBJ1-1; tentative D call: TRBD1 (6 bases). The TCR was taken from a young man who received the YFV17D yellow fever vaccine. In nucleotides, the CDR3 is TGTGCCAGTAGTATAGGGGGGCAAAGGACTGAAGCTTTCTTT. It yields the protein CASSIGGQRTEAFF.